The 14 T cell receptor beta chains in this list originate from one sample, sequenced in a study of blood T cell repertoires in COVID-19. Repertoires were generated with immunoSEQ multiplex PCR, while TCRdb's copy carries only in-frame clones and drops some. The top ten hold approximately 6.2% of the sample, which has tens of thousands of clones, around nine tenths seen once. The sequencing input was peripheral blood. The receptors come from a man aged 40-50 years with acute or convalescent COVID-19.

The genes are TRBV24-1 and TRBJ2-5, with 13 bases fitting TRBD2. This CDR3 has 16 amino acids. V was clipped by 5 bases and J by 5 bases; unmatched bases: 7. Germline V lookup: CDR1 KGHDR, CDR2 SFDVKD. CDR3 sequence reads: CATSALGTSGIETQYF. DNA for the CDR3: TGTGCCACCAGTGCCCTAGGGACTAGCGGGATCGAGACCCAGTACTTC.

CDR3 nucleotides: TGTGCCAGCTCATCTACGGACAGGGGGGACACTGAAGCTTTCTTT. It specifies CASSSTDRGDTEAFF. The V and J genes are TRBV18 and TRBJ1-1, with 10 bases aligning to TRBD1. CDR3 length: 15 amino acids. Germline V gene sequence: CDR1 KGHSH, CDR2 LQKENI. The V and J ends lost 5 bases and 3 bases, in that order; junction bases with no gene match: 6. Full variable domain (outside the CDR3, taken from reference TRBV18 and TRBJ1-1): NAGVMQNPRHLVRRRGQEARLRCSPMKGHSHVYWYRQLPEEGLKFMVYLQKENIIDESGMPKERFSAEFPKEGPSILRIQQVVRGDSAAYFCASSSTDRGDTEAFFGQGTRLTVV.

The rearrangement uses TRBV7-9 and TRBJ2-7, with TRBD2 as a possible D gene (7 bases). V was clipped by 4 bases and J by 8 bases, with 21 bases between them. Germline V gene lookup returns CDR1 SEHNR and CDR2 FQNEAQ (reference sequence). The CDR3 has 15 residues. CDR3 protein: CASSSSEGGSTKQYF. DNA of the CDR3: TGTGCCAGCAGCTCCTCAGAGGGGGGGAGTACGAAGCAGTACTTC.

The V gene is TRBV11-3, the J gene TRBJ2-3; the D is unclear. V shed 2 bases and J shed 3 bases, with 6 bases lying between them. The germline gives CDR1 SGHNT, CDR2 YENEEA. The CDR3 extends over 13 amino acids. The CDR3 spells CASSLLRTDTQYF. CDR3 sequence (DNA): TGTGCCAGCAGCTTATTGCGAACAGATACGCAGTATTTT.

The gene calls are TRBV18 and TRBJ2-3; tentatively, D is TRBD1 (5 bases). The germline V gene encodes CDR1 KGHSH and CDR2 LQKENI. The V and J ends lost 2 bases and 2 bases respectively, with 17 bases between them. The CDR3 is 17 residues long. This CDR3 reads CASSPGKRVGVTDTQYF. As DNA, the CDR3 is TGTGCCAGCTCACCAGGGAAGCGCGTAGGGGTCACAGATACGCAGTATTTT.

The chain couples TRBV11-3 to TRBJ1-4; TRBD1 might be the D (5 bases). CDR1 and CDR2 from the germline V gene are SGHNT and YENEEA. Trimming took 8 bases from V and 6 from J, leaving 19 bases between them. The CDR3 has 15 amino acids. The CDR3 sequence is CASQLGGTTDEKLFF. The CDR3 bases are TGTGCCAGCCAACTCGGGGGTACAACCGATGAAAAACTGTTTTTT.

This chain joins TRBV6-5 and TRBJ1-5; TRBD1 aligns across 8 bases. The CDR3 sequence is 13 residues long. Germline V gives CDR1 MNHEY, CDR2 SVGAGI. The V segment lost 2 bases and the J segment 7 bases; nucleotides outside the gene matches: 1. The CDR3: CASSYQGAQPQHF. The CDR3 DNA reads as TGTGCCAGCAGTTACCAGGGGGCCCAGCCCCAGCATTTT.

This sequence joins TRBV15 and TRBJ2-7, with TRBD2 matching over 7 bases. The CDR3 is made up of 15 amino acids. V shed 0 bases and J 0 bases; nucleotides not matched to a gene: 2. Per the germline V gene, CDR1 is LNHNV and CDR2 is YYDKDF (reference sequence). DNA for the CDR3: TGTGCCACCAGCAGAGACCGGGACTACTCCTACGAGCAGTACTTC. This translates into CATSRDRDYSYEQYF.

The genes are TRBV20-1 and TRBJ2-3, with 7 bases aligning to TRBD2. The CDR3 consists of 18 residues. The V gene's germline CDR1 is DFQATT and CDR2 SNEGSKA (reference sequence). After removal of 3 bases from V and 4 bases from J, the junction contained 19 bases not matched to a gene. The CDR3 sequence is CSASWLSGFIPRADTQYF. The CDR3 DNA reads TGCAGTGCTAGTTGGCTTAGCGGGTTCATCCCCCGCGCAGATACGCAGTATTTT.

The chain has TRBV5-1 and TRBJ2-5; 11 bases match TRBD2. The CDR3 is 14 amino acids. Looked up from germline, CDR1 is SGHRS and CDR2 is YFSETQ. V was clipped by 6 bases and J by 5 bases; unmatched bases: 6. The CDR3 DNA reads TGCGCCAGCAAAGGGATAGCGGGAGGGGAGACCCAGTACTTC. It translates to CASKGIAGGETQYF.

The chain combines TRBV6-5 with TRBJ1-5; weak D call: TRBD1 (5 bases). The CDR3 consists of 13 residues. Germline CDR1 is MNHEY and CDR2 is SVGAGI. V was pared by 7 bases and J by 5 bases, with 12 bases between. The CDR3: CASTSGFDQPQHF. For the CDR3, the DNA is TGTGCCAGCACATCAGGGTTCGATCAGCCCCAGCATTTT.

V is TRBV23-1 and J is TRBJ1-5; D gene unclear. TRBV23-1 counts as an open reading frame of uncertain function. There are 17 residues in the CDR3. V was cut by 2 bases and J by 0 bases, with 14 bases left in between. In nucleotides, the CDR3 is TGCGCCAGCAGTCAACCGAATCCCCACAGTAGCAATCAGCCCCAGCATTTT. It yields the protein CASSQPNPHSSNQPQHF.

On this clone itself: One end of the junction is discordant with germline, which a read error may explain. The V call is TRBV7-3, the J call TRBJ2-7, with D perhaps matching TRBD2 (7 bases). Germline-derived CDR1 and CDR2 are SGHTA and FQGTGA. The CDR3 extends over 13 amino acids. The CDR3 DNA is TGTGCCAGCAGCTTGCCCCCACGGGGGGCGGGGAACTTC. It codes for CASSLPPRGAGNF.

This chain links TRBV3-1 (or the pseudogene TRBV3-2) with TRBJ2-5, with TRBD1 matching over 10 bases. The germline gives CDR1 LGHDT, CDR2 YNNKEL (reference sequence). This CDR3 has 14 residues. With V trimmed by 4 bases and J by 9 bases, 8 bases remained unmatched. As DNA, the CDR3 is TGTGCCAGCAGCCCCGGACAGGGGGAAGGCGCCCAGTACTTC. The encoded protein is CASSPGQGEGAQYF.